Below are 2 T cell receptor beta chains sequenced from a single sample in a study of blood T cell repertoires in COVID-19. Measured with immunoSEQ multiplex PCR; TCRdb has only the in-frame clones, and not every one. The table includes 90,000 to 120,000 clones, about nine tenths detected once. Sequenced sample: peripheral blood. The receptors here all came from a man in his forties or fifties with active or convalescent COVID-19.

This sequence joins TRBV15 and TRBJ2-2; perhaps TRBD2 as D (5 bases). Germline CDR1 is LNHNV and CDR2 is YYDKDF (reference sequence). The CDR3 covers 17 residues. Trimming shortened V by 1 base and J by 5 bases, and 17 bases separated the two germline ends. CDR3 loop: CATSRAGSRSGTGELFF. CDR3 DNA: TGTGCCACCAGCAGAGCTGGCAGTCGGAGCGGAACCGGGGAGCTGTTTTTT.

The chain combines TRBV10-3 with TRBJ1-5; no definite D call. Germline-derived CDR1 and CDR2 are ENHRY and SYGVKD. Trimming took 2 bases from V and 7 from J, leaving 15 bases between them. CDR3 length: 15 residues. The CDR3 region is CAISEGRESGQPQHF. The CDR3 nucleotides read TGTGCCATCAGTGAGGGGAGAGAGTCAGGCCAGCCCCAGCATTTT.